These T cell receptor beta chains were read from a single sample in a study of blood T cell repertoires in COVID-19. Sequencing was performed with immunoSEQ multiplex PCR; in TCRdb, only in-frame clones are kept and a portion is missing. The sample comprises about 240,000 clones, about nine tenths of which are singletons, and just over 7% rests with the top ten. The sequenced sample consisted of peripheral blood. These receptor sequences come from a man aged 55 to 69 who had recovered from COVID-19. The CDR3 runs from the conserved cysteine through the conserved F or W. The D gene is left open where the match is weak. Some rows mark clone size as missing; the rest say once, few, many or name a class of expanded clone.

v_gene: TRBV6-2/TRBV6-3
abundance: NA
j_gene: TRBJ1-2
d_gene: TRBD1
CDR3aa: CASSHPGTEDYTF
CDR3nt: TGTGCCAGCAGCCACCCCGGGACAGAAGATTACACCTTC

v_gene: TRBV5-6
abundance: NA
j_gene: TRBJ1-3
d_gene: NA
CDR3aa: CASSLAYQGFSGNTIYF
CDR3nt: TGTGCCAGCAGCTTGGCCTACCAGGGATTCTCTGGAAACACCATATATTTT

v_gene: TRBV10-3
abundance: NA
j_gene: TRBJ2-5
d_gene: NA
CDR3aa: CAISDRGQETQYF
CDR3nt: TGTGCCATCAGTGATCGGGGTCAAGAGACCCAGTACTTC

v_gene: TRBV6-5
abundance: NA
j_gene: TRBJ1-1
d_gene: NA
CDR3aa: CASSDWARRTEAFF
CDR3nt: TGTGCCAGCTCGGACTGGGCAAGAAGAACTGAAGCTTTCTTT

v_gene: TRBV29-1
abundance: NA
j_gene: TRBJ1-2
d_gene: TRBD1
CDR3aa: CSVGQGGLDGYTF
CDR3nt: TGCAGCGTAGGACAGGGTGGATTGGATGGCTACACCTTC

v_gene: TRBV9
abundance: once
j_gene: TRBJ2-3
d_gene: NA
CDR3aa: CASSGSGGTVSQIAYF
CDR3nt: TGTGCCAGCAGCGGGTCGGGGGGGACAGTGTCACAGATAGCGTATTTT

v_gene: TRBV28
abundance: once
j_gene: TRBJ2-4
d_gene: TRBD1
CDR3aa: CASLGTGAKNIQYF
CDR3nt: TGTGCCAGTTTAGGGACAGGGGCCAAAAACATTCAGTACTTC

v_gene: TRBV4-1
abundance: few
j_gene: TRBJ2-4
d_gene: TRBD2
CDR3aa: CASSLLAGGREGAKNIQYF
CDR3nt: TGCGCCAGCAGCCTATTAGCGGGGGGCCGCGAGGGGGCCAAAAACATTCAGTACTTC

v_gene: TRBV9
abundance: NA
j_gene: TRBJ1-1
d_gene: NA
CDR3aa: CASSLTANTEAFF
CDR3nt: TGTGCCAGCAGCTTGACAGCTAACACTGAAGCTTTCTTT

v_gene: TRBV7-2
abundance: NA
j_gene: TRBJ2-5
d_gene: TRBD1
CDR3aa: CASSLARDRGPETQYF
CDR3nt: TGTGCCAGCAGCTTAGCGCGGGACAGGGGGCCGGAGACCCAGTACTTC

v_gene: TRBV10-3
abundance: NA
j_gene: TRBJ2-7
d_gene: NA
CDR3aa: CAISDSPGRASYEQYF
CDR3nt: TGTGCCATCAGTGATTCACCAGGCCGCGCATCCTACGAGCAGTACTTC

v_gene: TRBV5-1
abundance: NA
j_gene: TRBJ1-4
d_gene: NA
CDR3aa: CASSLERGNEKLFF
CDR3nt: TGCGCCAGCAGCTTGGAACGGGGTAATGAAAAACTGTTTTTT

v_gene: TRBV6-5
abundance: NA
j_gene: TRBJ2-2
d_gene: NA
CDR3aa: CASSYLQGRGPGELFF
CDR3nt: TGTGCCAGCAGTTACTTACAGGGAAGGGGACCGGGGGAGCTGTTTTTT

v_gene: TRBV27
abundance: NA
j_gene: TRBJ1-6
d_gene: NA
CDR3aa: CASSPYNSPLHF
CDR3nt: TGTGCCAGCAGCCCTTATAATTCACCCCTCCACTTT

v_gene: TRBV28
abundance: NA
j_gene: TRBJ2-2
d_gene: TRBD1
CDR3aa: CASSFSRGTSTGELFF
CDR3nt: TGTGCCAGCAGTTTCTCCAGGGGGACCTCCACCGGGGAGCTGTTTTTT

v_gene: TRBV2
abundance: NA
j_gene: TRBJ2-2
d_gene: TRBD1
CDR3aa: CASSESQGVVGELFF
CDR3nt: TGTGCCAGCAGCGAAAGTCAGGGGGTGGTCGGGGAGCTGTTTTTT

v_gene: TRBV5-5
abundance: NA
j_gene: TRBJ1-5
d_gene: NA
CDR3aa: CASSPRGGIGQPQHF
CDR3nt: TGTGCCAGCAGCCCGAGGGGGGGTATCGGTCAGCCCCAGCATTTT

v_gene: TRBV12-3/TRBV12-4
abundance: NA
j_gene: TRBJ2-3
d_gene: TRBD2
CDR3aa: CASSFFLAGANF
CDR3nt: TGTGCCAGCAGTTTTTTCCTAGCGGGGGCCAACTTT

v_gene: TRBV10-3
abundance: once
j_gene: TRBJ1-1
d_gene: TRBD1
CDR3aa: CAISDEPTGGTEAFF
CDR3nt: TGTGCCATCAGTGACGAACCGACAGGGGGCACTGAAGCTTTCTTT

v_gene: TRBV19
abundance: NA
j_gene: TRBJ2-2
d_gene: TRBD2
CDR3aa: CASSREGRVTGELFF
CDR3nt: TGTGCCAGTAGTAGGGAGGGCAGGGTCACCGGGGAGCTGTTTTTT

v_gene: TRBV11-3
abundance: NA
j_gene: TRBJ2-3
d_gene: NA
CDR3aa: CASSLDHTLDTQYF
CDR3nt: TGTGCCAGCAGCTTAGATCACACATTAGATACGCAGTATTTT

v_gene: TRBV10-2
abundance: NA
j_gene: TRBJ1-6
d_gene: TRBD1
CDR3aa: CASTPGQGASNSPLHF
CDR3nt: TGCGCCAGCACCCCCGGACAGGGGGCAAGTAATTCACCCCTCCACTTT